The clone carrying this T cell receptor beta chain occurred a few times. The sample comes from a study of T cells in localized non-small cell lung cancer. Measured with immunoSEQ multiplex PCR; TCRdb has only the in-frame clones, and not every one. The sample lists fewer than 45,000 clones, around 79% occurring once. J was trimmed by 7 bases and V by 4 bases; bases with no gene match: 4. Germline CDR1 is KGHSH and CDR2 is LQKENI. The CDR3 length is 15 residues. Material: peripheral blood, obtained before any cancer treatment. The receptor was isolated from a male donor aged 60 or over with stage III squamous cell lung carcinoma. V is TRBV18 and J is TRBJ2-1; 13 bases match TRBD2. Here the CDR3 DNA reads TGTGCCAGCTCACGAGGGACTAGCGGGATTAATGAGCAGTTCTTC. Translation: CASSRGTSGINEQFF. The full variable domain, in which reference TRBV18 and TRBJ2-1 provide the parts outside the CDR3, is NAGVMQNPRHLVRRRGQEARLRCSPMKGHSHVYWYRQLPEEGLKFMVYLQKENIIDESGMPKERFSAEFPKEGPSILRIQQVVRGDSAAYFCASSRGTSGINEQFFGPGTRLTVL.